The rows below give T cell receptor beta chains drawn from one sample of a study of T cell changes during pregnancy in multiple sclerosis. TCRdb keeps only in-frame clones here, not all; method: immunoSEQ multiplex PCR. The sample lists around 25,000 clones, about 90% occurring once. This material consisted of CD8+ T cells from peripheral blood mononuclear cells, taken in the second trimester of pregnancy. These TCRs come from a female donor with multiple sclerosis, enrolled in a pregnancy study. The CDR3 runs from the conserved cysteine through the conserved F or W. D genes are given only for firm matches. Only part of the rows carry a size: once, few, many, or a class if the clone is expanded.

CDR3 DNA: TGTGCCAGCAGTCCCTCTTGGGGGGAGTACAATCAGCCCCAGCATTTT; CDR3 protein: CASSPSWGEYNQPQHF; D gene: .; clone size: .; J gene: TRBJ1-5; V gene: TRBV27
CDR3 DNA: TGTGCCAGCCGGGGGGCTGGATATGGCTACACCTTC; CDR3 protein: CASRGAGYGYTF; D gene: .; clone size: .; J gene: TRBJ1-2; V gene: TRBV9
CDR3 DNA: TGCAGCGCCCCCGGACTAGCGGGGGGACGGGGGTCAGATACGCAGTATTTT; CDR3 protein: CSAPGLAGGRGSDTQYF; D gene: TRBD2; clone size: .; J gene: TRBJ2-3; V gene: TRBV29-1
CDR3 DNA: TGTGCCAGCAGCGGGAAATGGACAGGACAGGACTATGGCTACACCTTC; CDR3 protein: CASSGKWTGQDYGYTF; D gene: TRBD1; clone size: .; J gene: TRBJ1-2; V gene: TRBV9
CDR3 DNA: TGCGCCAGCAGCCAAGTGTTCTCGGGGGGGTATGGCTACACCTTC; CDR3 protein: CASSQVFSGGYGYTF; D gene: .; clone size: .; J gene: TRBJ1-2; V gene: TRBV4-3
CDR3 DNA: TGTGCCAGCAGCTTGGTTGGGGACAGCTACGAGCAGTACTTC; CDR3 protein: CASSLVGDSYEQYF; D gene: TRBD1; clone size: .; J gene: TRBJ2-7; V gene: TRBV5-6
CDR3 DNA: TGCAGCGTTACCTCAGGGGGCACTGAAGCTTTCTTT; CDR3 protein: CSVTSGGTEAFF; D gene: TRBD1; clone size: .; J gene: TRBJ1-1; V gene: TRBV29-1
CDR3 DNA: TGTGCCAGCAGCGTGGATCCGGGACAGGGGGTAGATACGCAGTATTTT; CDR3 protein: CASSVDPGQGVDTQYF; D gene: TRBD1; clone size: .; J gene: TRBJ2-3; V gene: TRBV5-6
CDR3 DNA: TGTGCCAGTAGTCCCGGACCGGGACAGGGGACTCGGGAGCTGTTTTTT; CDR3 protein: CASSPGPGQGTRELFF; D gene: TRBD1; clone size: .; J gene: TRBJ2-2; V gene: TRBV19
CDR3 DNA: TGTGCCAGTAGTACATTCACAGATCCTGGAAACACCATATATTTT; CDR3 protein: CASSTFTDPGNTIYF; D gene: .; clone size: once; J gene: TRBJ1-3; V gene: TRBV19
CDR3 DNA: TGTGCCAGCAATATGCAGGGGTCCTACGAGCAGTACTTC; CDR3 protein: CASNMQGSYEQYF; D gene: .; clone size: .; J gene: TRBJ2-7; V gene: TRBV6-5
CDR3 DNA: TGTGCCAGCAGCGTAACAGGGAGCTCCTACGAGCAGTACTTC; CDR3 protein: CASSVTGSSYEQYF; D gene: .; clone size: .; J gene: TRBJ2-7; V gene: TRBV9
CDR3 DNA: TGTGCCAGCAGCACGATACAGAGCTCCTATAATTCACCCCTCCACTTT; CDR3 protein: CASSTIQSSYNSPLHF; D gene: .; clone size: .; J gene: TRBJ1-6; V gene: TRBV5-4